A single sample gave rise to the 11 T cell receptor beta chains below, sequenced in a study of shared clonotypes between healthy human individuals. Libraries were prepared by immunoSEQ multiplex PCR; TCRdb keeps only in-frame clonotypes and omits some of them. There are 550,000 to 850,000 clones in the sample; 74% occur only once, and about 1.8% lies in the top ten. Input material: memory CD4+ T cells sorted from blood. Subset specified: CD45RA-negative fraction. The receptors originated from a woman aged 30 to 39 in good health.

There are a few counts of this clone. The chain carries TRBV2 and TRBJ1-5; D remains unclear. Trimming pared 4 bases from V and 2 bases from J, leaving 9 bases between. This CDR3 region has 14 residues. CDR1 and CDR2 from the germline V gene are SNHLY and FYNNEI. CDR3 sequence: CASSVLRGNQPQHF. The CDR3 DNA sequence: TGTGCCAGCAGTGTGTTAAGGGGCAATCAGCCCCAGCATTTT.

The genes are TRBV7-2 and TRBJ2-7, with TRBD2 as a possible D gene (5 bases). CDR1 is SGHTA and CDR2 is FQGNSA in the germline V gene. The CDR3 length is 17 residues. The ends were cut back, 5 bases at V and 2 bases at J, with 22 bases in the middle. The CDR3 region is CASSSRTRSVRPYEQYF. CDR3 DNA: TGTGCCAGCAGCAGCCGGACGCGTAGCGTGCGTCCCTACGAGCAGTACTTC.

The chain recombines TRBV5-8 with TRBJ2-5; 7 bases map to TRBD2. The V gene end was trimmed by 4 bases and the J gene end by 9 bases; junction bases not matched to a gene: 9. Germline CDR1 is SGHTS and CDR2 is YDEGEE. The CDR3 runs 13 residues. The CDR3 region is CASSRATGGPQYF. The CDR3 DNA sequence: TGTGCCAGCAGCCGCGCGACGGGGGGTCCCCAGTACTTC.

The V and J genes are TRBV28 and TRBJ1-5; a possible D gene is TRBD1 (6 bases). Trimming shortened V by 6 bases and J by 5 bases, and 11 bases separated the two germline ends. The CDR3 extends over 13 amino acids. Germline CDR1 MDHEN, CDR2 SYDVKM. CDR3 protein: CASRGAGYQPQHF. The CDR3 nucleotides read TGTGCCAGCAGGGGGGCAGGCTATCAGCCCCAGCATTTT.

Regarding this clone: Distinct nucleotide sequences in the sample also encode this CDR3. The chain recombines TRBV2 with TRBJ1-3, with D unresolved. CDR1 is SNHLY, CDR2 FYNNEI, per germline. The V end lost 8 bases, the J end lost 1 base, and 6 bases lay between the germline ends. This CDR3 has 12 amino acids. CDR3 coding DNA: TGTGCCAGCGGCCGGTCTGGAAACACCATATATTTT. It specifies CASGRSGNTIYF. Together with reference TRBV2 and TRBJ1-3, the CDR3 gives the full variable domain: EPEVTQTPSHQVTQMGQEVILRCVPISNHLYFYWYRQILGQKVEFLVSFYNNEISEKSEIFDDQFSVERPDGSNFTLKIRSTKLEDSAMYFCASGRSGNTIYFGEGSWLTVV.

The chain carries TRBV19 and TRBJ2-1; TRBD2 matches at 8 bases. Trimming removed 6 bases from V and 7 bases from J; junction bases left unmatched: 5. CDR3 length equals 13 residues. Per the germline V gene, CDR1 is LNHDA and CDR2 is SQIVND (reference sequence). The CDR3 sequence is CASRSGLGNEQFF. The CDR3 DNA follows: TGTGCCAGTAGGTCGGGACTAGGAAATGAGCAGTTCTTC.

In this sample, this clone turned up a few times. The J gene is TRBJ1-2, the V gene TRBV5-8; the match to TRBD1 covers 7 bases. The CDR3 has 15 residues. V dropped 0 bases and J dropped 2; count of bases not matched to a gene: 4. The germline gives CDR1 SGHTS, CDR2 YDEGEE. This CDR3 reads CASSLAGGDNYGYTF. CDR3 bases: TGTGCCAGCAGCTTGGCAGGGGGGGACAACTATGGCTACACCTTC.

With respect to this clone: A far larger clone differs by one base, so this is likely a read error. V usage is TRBV28 and J usage is TRBJ1-5; D gene unclear. The CDR3 covers 13 residues. Germline loops: CDR1 MDHEN, CDR2 SYDVKM. The CDR3 reads CVSSWYSNQPQHF. DNA of the CDR3: TGTGTCAGCAGCTGGTATAGCAATCAGCCCCAGCATTTT.

J is TRBJ1-5 and V is TRBV28; D remains unclear. The germline V gene encodes CDR1 MDHEN and CDR2 SYDVKM. V was cut by 4 bases and J by 0 bases, with 13 bases left in between. The CDR3 runs to 16 residues. The CDR3 loop reads CASSSRDFYSNQPQHF. DNA for the CDR3: TGTGCCAGCAGTTCGCGAGACTTTTATAGCAATCAGCCCCAGCATTTT.

The chain joins TRBV7-6 to TRBJ1-1; weak D call: TRBD1 (5 bases). Germline loops: CDR1 SGHVS, CDR2 FNYEAQ. The CDR3 length is 13 residues. Trimming shortened V by 4 bases and J by 1 base, and 7 bases separated the two germline ends. CDR3 sequence reads: CASSSGGNTEAFF. CDR3 bases: TGTGCCAGCAGCTCCGGGGGGAACACTGAAGCTTTCTTT.

V is TRBV9 and J is TRBJ1-3; D is perhaps TRBD1 (6 bases). V was shortened by 0 bases and J by 3 bases, with 13 bases between the two germline ends. This CDR3 spans 16 amino acids. Looked up from germline, CDR1 is SGDLS and CDR2 is YYNGEE. The CDR3 protein is CASSVGPGASGNTIYF. CDR3 nucleotides: TGTGCCAGCAGCGTAGGGCCGGGGGCTAGTGGAAACACCATATATTTT.